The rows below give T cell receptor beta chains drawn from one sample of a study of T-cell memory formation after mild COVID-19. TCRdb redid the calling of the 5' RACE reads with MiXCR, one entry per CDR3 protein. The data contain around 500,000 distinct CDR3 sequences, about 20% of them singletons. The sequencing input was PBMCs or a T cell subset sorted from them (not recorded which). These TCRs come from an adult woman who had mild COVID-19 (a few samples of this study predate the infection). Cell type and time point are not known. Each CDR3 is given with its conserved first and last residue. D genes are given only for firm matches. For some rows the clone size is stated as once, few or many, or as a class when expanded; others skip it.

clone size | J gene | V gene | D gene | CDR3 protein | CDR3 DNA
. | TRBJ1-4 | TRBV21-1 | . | CASINPGQGRGGEKLFF | TGTGCCAGCATAAACCCCGGACAGGGTCGGGGGGGTGAAAAACTGTTTTTT
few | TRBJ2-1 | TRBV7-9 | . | CASSLPLSSYNEQFF | TGTGCCAGCAGCTTACCTTTAAGCTCCTACAATGAGCAGTTCTTC
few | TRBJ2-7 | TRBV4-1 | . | CASSPLTGIHSYEQYF | TGCGCCAGCAGCCCGCTTACCGGGATCCACTCCTACGAGCAGTACTTC
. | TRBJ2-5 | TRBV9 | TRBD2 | CASSVGTSITETQYF | TGTGCCAGCAGCGTTGGGACTAGCATTACAGAGACCCAGTACTTC
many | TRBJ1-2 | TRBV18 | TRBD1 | CASSPGQGHGYTF | TGTGCCAGCTCGCCAGGACAGGGGCATGGCTACACCTTC
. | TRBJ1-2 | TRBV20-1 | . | CSASGANYGYTF | TGCAGTGCTAGCGGAGCTAACTATGGCTACACCTTC
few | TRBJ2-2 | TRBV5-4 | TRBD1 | CASSWTGGGDTGELFF | TGTGCCAGCAGCTGGACAGGGGGCGGGGACACCGGGGAGCTGTTTTTT
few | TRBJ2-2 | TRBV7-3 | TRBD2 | CASSSYSGRARVTGELFF | TGTGCCAGCAGTTCGTATAGCGGGAGGGCCCGGGTCACCGGGGAGCTGTTTTTT
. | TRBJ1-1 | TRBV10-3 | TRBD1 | CAISELQGAGEAFF | TGTGCCATCAGTGAATTACAGGGGGCAGGAGAAGCTTTCTTT
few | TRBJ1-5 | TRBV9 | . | CASSVSGEGQPQHF | TGTGCCAGCAGCGTCTCAGGGGAGGGGCAGCCCCAGCATTTT
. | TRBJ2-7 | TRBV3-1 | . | CASSQVNSEQYF | TGTGCCAGCAGCCAAGTGAACTCCGAGCAGTACTTC
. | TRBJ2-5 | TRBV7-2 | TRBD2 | CASSPKGGLAGVGTQYF | TGTGCCAGCAGCCCTAAGGGGGGACTAGCGGGAGTGGGGACCCAGTACTTC
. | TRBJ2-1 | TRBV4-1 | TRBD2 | CASSPGRGGSYNEQFF | TGCGCCAGCAGCCCTGGGAGGGGTGGATCCTACAATGAGCAGTTCTTC
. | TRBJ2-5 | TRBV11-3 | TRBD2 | CASSWTSGRVETQYF | TGTGCCAGCAGCTGGACTAGCGGGAGGGTAGAGACCCAGTACTTC
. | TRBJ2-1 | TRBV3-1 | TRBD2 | CASSQGWRLAGPDEQFF | TGTGCCAGCAGCCAAGGATGGAGGCTAGCGGGTCCGGATGAGCAGTTCTTC
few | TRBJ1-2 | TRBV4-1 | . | CASSQERQHDVGEGYTF | TGCGCCAGCAGCCAAGAACGACAGCACGATGTCGGGGAGGGCTACACCTTC
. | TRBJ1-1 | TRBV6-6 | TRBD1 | CASSYSQGAAEAFF | TGTGCCAGCAGTTACTCGCAGGGGGCCGCTGAAGCTTTCTTT
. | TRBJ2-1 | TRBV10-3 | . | CAISESNFGGDEQFF | TGTGCCATCAGTGAGTCGAACTTCGGAGGAGATGAGCAGTTCTTC
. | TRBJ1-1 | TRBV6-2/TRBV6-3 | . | CASSYLTHSLAFF | TGTGCCAGCAGTTACCTAACACATTCATTGGCTTTCTTT
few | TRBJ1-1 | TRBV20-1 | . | CSATGTFTEAFF | TGCAGTGCTACAGGGACCTTCACTGAAGCTTTCTTT
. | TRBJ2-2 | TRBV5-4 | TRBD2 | CASSFPSGRANTGELFF | TGTGCCAGCAGCTTTCCTAGCGGGAGGGCGAACACCGGGGAGCTGTTTTTT
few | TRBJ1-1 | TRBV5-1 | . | CASSFTGYATEAFF | TGCGCCAGCAGCTTCACCGGATATGCCACTGAAGCTTTCTTT
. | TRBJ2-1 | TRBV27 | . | CASSLLGGARRNEQFF | TGTGCCAGCAGTTTATTGGGGGGAGCCCGGCGGAATGAGCAGTTCTTC
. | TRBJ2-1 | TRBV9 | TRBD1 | CASSPIMTGINYNEQFF | TGTGCCAGCAGCCCTATTATGACAGGGATAAACTACAATGAGCAGTTCTTC
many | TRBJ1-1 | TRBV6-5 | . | CASSYHPSGTQEAFF | TGTGCCAGCAGTTACCACCCCTCCGGCACACAAGAAGCTTTCTTT
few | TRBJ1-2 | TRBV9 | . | CASSVNPGPDYGYTF | TGTGCCAGCAGCGTAAATCCAGGCCCCGACTATGGCTACACCTTC
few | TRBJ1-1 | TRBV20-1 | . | CSAREPDIGSAEAFF | TGCAGTGCTAGAGAACCCGACATAGGGTCGGCTGAAGCTTTCTTT
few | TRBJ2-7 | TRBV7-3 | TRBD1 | CASTDGRGEQYF | TGTGCCAGCACGGACGGCAGGGGGGAGCAGTACTTC
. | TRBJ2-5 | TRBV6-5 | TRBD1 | CASSWQGALETQYF | TGTGCCAGCAGTTGGCAGGGGGCTTTGGAGACCCAGTACTTC
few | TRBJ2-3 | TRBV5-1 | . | CASSLQPRGTDTQYF | TGCGCCAGCAGCTTGCAACCCCGGGGCACAGATACGCAGTATTTT
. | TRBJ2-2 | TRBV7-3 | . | CASRRQVRTGELFF | TGTGCCAGCAGGAGACAGGTCCGCACCGGGGAGCTGTTTTTT